The source of this T cell receptor beta chain is a study of blood T cell repertoires in COVID-19. For the study at large: The United States, Italy and Spain supplied acute and convalescent COVID-19 samples. The analysed material was cDNA or gDNA that came from T cells, B-cell-depleted T cells, or PBMCs.

The CDR3 spans 13 residues. Trimming shortened V by 8 bases and J by 3 bases, and 11 bases separated the two germline ends. Per germline, CDR1 SNHLY and CDR2 FYNNEI. Per the authors' pipeline: Estimation of nucleated cell counts was performed using reference gene primer amplification. Assay: immunoSEQ multiplex PCR; the TCRdb copy retains only in-frame clones and omits some. The V and J calls and the clone size are those of that table, but D and trimming were determined from the DNA. The sample contains over 110,000 clones, around 86% of which appear only once. The chain recombines TRBV2 with TRBJ1-5, with a possible D match to TRBD1 (6 bases). The sequence came from a human donor in a cohort sampled during active COVID-19. The sequenced sample consisted of peripheral blood. DNA of the CDR3: TGTGCCAGCCAGCGGGACAACAATCAGCCCCAGCATTTT. Its translation: CASQRDNNQPQHF.